These T cell receptor beta chains were read from a single sample in a study of human T cells and chemical hapten exposure. TCRdb re-called the RACE reads with MiXCR, one entry per CDR3 protein. The sample comprises 350,000 or so distinct CDR3 sequences, around 7% of which are singletons, and 7% to 10% rests with the top ten. Material: whole blood, obtained in connection with sensitization to the hapten diphenylcyclopropenone (DPC). The receptors stem from a woman aged 18-29 years with alopecia areata. Some clones in this sample may be carry-over from other donors' samples. The CDR3 runs from the conserved cysteine through the conserved F or W. D genes are given only for firm matches. For some rows the clone size is stated as once, few or many, or as a class when expanded; others skip it.

V gene: TRBV6-2/TRBV6-3; J gene: TRBJ2-3; D gene: .; clone size: few; CDR3 protein: CASSSNRDTDTQYF; CDR3 DNA: TGTGCCAGCAGTTCTAACAGAGACACAGATACGCAGTATTTT
V gene: TRBV12-3/TRBV12-4; J gene: TRBJ1-2; D gene: .; clone size: few; CDR3 protein: CASSFGAGANYGYTF; CDR3 DNA: TGTGCCAGCAGTTTCGGTGCCGGAGCTAACTATGGCTACACCTTC
V gene: TRBV29-1; J gene: TRBJ2-3; D gene: .; clone size: many; CDR3 protein: CSVVGLVDSTDTQYF; CDR3 DNA: TGCAGCGTGGTCGGACTGGTTGATTCCACAGATACGCAGTATTTT
V gene: TRBV15; J gene: TRBJ1-4; D gene: .; clone size: few; CDR3 protein: CATSRKLSPNEKLFF; CDR3 DNA: TGTGCCACCAGCAGAAAGTTGTCTCCTAATGAAAAACTGTTTTTT
V gene: TRBV7-2; J gene: TRBJ2-5; D gene: .; clone size: .; CDR3 protein: CASSLVGGGSETQYF; CDR3 DNA: TGTGCCAGCAGCTTAGTTGGAGGGGGGAGCGAGACCCAGTACTTC
V gene: TRBV6-1; J gene: TRBJ2-4; D gene: TRBD1; clone size: few; CDR3 protein: CASIPQGAAKNIQYF; CDR3 DNA: TGTGCCAGCATTCCCCAGGGGGCTGCCAAAAACATTCAGTACTTC
V gene: TRBV6-5; J gene: TRBJ1-3; D gene: .; clone size: .; CDR3 protein: CASSYSPGPRNTIYF; CDR3 DNA: TGTGCCAGCAGTTACTCGCCAGGGCCGCGAAACACCATATATTTT
V gene: TRBV12-3/TRBV12-4; J gene: TRBJ1-5; D gene: TRBD1; clone size: few; CDR3 protein: CASSLGDSGNQREHF; CDR3 DNA: TGTGCCAGCAGTTTAGGGGACAGCGGGAACCAGAGGGAGCATTTT
V gene: TRBV6-1; J gene: TRBJ2-3; D gene: TRBD2; clone size: many; CDR3 protein: CASSPVTRTSGVSTDTQYF; CDR3 DNA: TGTGCCAGCAGTCCCGTTACCCGGACTAGCGGGGTTAGCACAGATACGCAGTATTTT
V gene: TRBV6-5; J gene: TRBJ2-3; D gene: .; clone size: many; CDR3 protein: CASAYNVQNTDTQYF; CDR3 DNA: TGTGCCAGCGCCTACAACGTCCAGAACACAGATACGCAGTATTTT
V gene: TRBV5-1; J gene: TRBJ2-7; D gene: .; clone size: many; CDR3 protein: CASSLERYEQYF; CDR3 DNA: TGCGCCAGCAGCTTGGAGCGCTACGAGCAGTACTTC
V gene: TRBV6-4; J gene: TRBJ2-3; D gene: TRBD2; clone size: many; CDR3 protein: CASSDGASGGSSDTQYF; CDR3 DNA: TGTGCCAGCAGTGACGGAGCTAGCGGGGGGTCCTCAGATACGCAGTATTTT
V gene: TRBV29-1; J gene: TRBJ2-7; D gene: TRBD1; clone size: .; CDR3 protein: CSVEMDRGYEQYF; CDR3 DNA: TGCAGCGTTGAGATGGACAGGGGCTACGAGCAGTACTTC
V gene: TRBV5-5; J gene: TRBJ2-3; D gene: TRBD1; clone size: .; CDR3 protein: CASSSDRGGKATQYF; CDR3 DNA: TGTGCCAGCAGCTCAGACAGGGGGGGTAAAGCTACGCAGTATTTT
V gene: TRBV6-2/TRBV6-3; J gene: TRBJ1-5; D gene: .; clone size: many; CDR3 protein: CASSYSISGRDNQPQHF; CDR3 DNA: TGTGCCAGCAGTTACTCGATTTCGGGGAGGGACAATCAGCCCCAGCATTTT
V gene: TRBV7-9; J gene: TRBJ2-5; D gene: .; clone size: many; CDR3 protein: CASSSGPRETQYF; CDR3 DNA: TGTGCCAGCAGCTCGGGCCCGCGAGAGACCCAGTACTTC
V gene: TRBV10-3; J gene: TRBJ2-3; D gene: .; clone size: many; CDR3 protein: CAITGQPDTQYF; CDR3 DNA: TGTGCCATCACCGGACAGCCAGATACGCAGTATTTT
V gene: TRBV3-1; J gene: TRBJ1-5; D gene: .; clone size: few; CDR3 protein: CASSQGPGVWNQPQHF; CDR3 DNA: TGTGCCAGCAGCCAAGGTCCAGGGGTATGGAATCAGCCCCAGCATTTT
V gene: TRBV7-2; J gene: TRBJ1-5; D gene: .; clone size: few; CDR3 protein: CASSSTAIINQPQHF; CDR3 DNA: TGTGCCAGCAGCTCAACAGCTATAATAAATCAGCCCCAGCATTTT
V gene: TRBV5-6; J gene: TRBJ1-3; D gene: .; clone size: .; CDR3 protein: CASSVTSGARRLAPGNTIYF; CDR3 DNA: TGTGCCAGCAGCGTAACCTCCGGAGCCAGAAGGCTTGCCCCTGGAAACACCATATATTTT
V gene: TRBV7-2; J gene: TRBJ1-1; D gene: .; clone size: many; CDR3 protein: CASSAGRISEAFF; CDR3 DNA: TGTGCCAGCAGCGCAGGGCGAATCTCTGAAGCTTTCTTT
V gene: TRBV18; J gene: TRBJ1-4; D gene: .; clone size: few; CDR3 protein: CASTTGTLANEKLFF; CDR3 DNA: TGTGCCAGCACCACTGGGACTCTGGCTAATGAAAAACTGTTTTTT
V gene: TRBV6-2/TRBV6-3; J gene: TRBJ2-2; D gene: .; clone size: many; CDR3 protein: CASRPSNTGELFF; CDR3 DNA: TGTGCCAGCAGACCCTCGAACACCGGGGAGCTGTTTTTT
V gene: TRBV3-1; J gene: TRBJ2-3; D gene: .; clone size: many; CDR3 protein: CASSQARTDTQYF; CDR3 DNA: TGTGCCAGCAGCCAAGCCCGCACAGATACGCAGTATTTT
V gene: TRBV2; J gene: TRBJ1-1; D gene: .; clone size: many; CDR3 protein: CASSHTGSQITEAFF; CDR3 DNA: TGTGCCAGCAGTCACACCGGGTCTCAGATCACTGAAGCTTTCTTT
V gene: TRBV21-1; J gene: TRBJ2-1; D gene: .; clone size: few; CDR3 protein: CASSKDKEQFF; CDR3 DNA: TGTGCCAGCAGCAAGGACAAGGAGCAGTTCTTC
V gene: TRBV6-5; J gene: TRBJ2-4; D gene: .; clone size: many; CDR3 protein: CASSYAQESKNIQYF; CDR3 DNA: TGTGCCAGCAGTTACGCACAGGAAAGCAAAAACATTCAGTACTTC
V gene: TRBV12-3/TRBV12-4; J gene: TRBJ2-7; D gene: TRBD1; clone size: .; CDR3 protein: CASSDTGGEQYF; CDR3 DNA: TGTGCCAGCAGTGACACAGGGGGCGAGCAGTACTTC
V gene: TRBV7-3; J gene: TRBJ2-6; D gene: .; clone size: many; CDR3 protein: CASSLREAAFSGANVLTF; CDR3 DNA: TGTGCCAGCAGCTTAAGAGAGGCGGCCTTCTCTGGGGCCAACGTCCTGACTTTC